Listed below are T cell receptor beta chains from one sample, sequenced in a study of cytomegalovirus exposure and HLA in healthy donors. Some clones are missing from TCRdb's copy, which holds only in-frame ones; the method was immunoSEQ multiplex PCR. This table holds approximately 190,000 clones, about 77% found once. Input material: PBMCs. These receptors originate from a woman in her twenties or thirties in good health and CMV-seropositive. CDR3s include the opening cysteine and the closing phenylalanine or tryptophan. A D gene is named only where the DNA matches it firmly. Clone size is given for some rows only: seen once, a few or many times, or a class if the clone is expanded.

TRBV7-6	TRBJ2-3	-	TRBD1	CASSLVSGQGDTDTQYF	TGTGCCAGCAGCTTAGTCTCAGGACAGGGGGACACAGATACGCAGTATTTT
TRBV7-2	TRBJ2-3	-	-	CASSLGGDRHTQYF	TGTGCCAGCAGCTTAGGAGGAGACAGGCATACGCAGTATTTT
TRBV6-4	TRBJ2-3	-	TRBD2	CASSDGLAGGNTQYF	TGTGCCAGCAGTGACGGGTTAGCGGGGGGAAATACGCAGTATTTT
TRBV28	TRBJ2-3	-	-	CASSRIGQRSDTQYF	TGTGCCAGCAGCCGTATAGGACAGCGATCAGATACGCAGTATTTT
TRBV30	TRBJ2-7	once	TRBD2	CAWSHGRASTYEQYF	TGTGCCTGGAGTCATGGGAGGGCTAGCACCTACGAGCAGTACTTC
TRBV7-6	TRBJ1-4	few	TRBD1	CASSLGTGLGEKLFF	TGTGCCAGCAGCTTAGGGACAGGGTTAGGAGAAAAACTGTTTTTT
TRBV7-2	TRBJ1-5	-	-	CASTLSGTLGNQPQHF	TGTGCCAGCACCCTTAGTGGGACACTTGGCAATCAGCCCCAGCATTTT
TRBV5-1	TRBJ1-1	-	-	CASSLGAGWDTEAFF	TGCGCCAGCAGCTTGGGGGCAGGGTGGGACACTGAAGCTTTCTTT
TRBV5-1	TRBJ1-2	-	-	CASSLGAAGYTF	TGCGCCAGCAGTCTCGGCGCGGCTGGCTACACCTTC
TRBV5-4	TRBJ1-1	-	-	CASYSRNTEAFF	TGTGCCAGCTACAGCCGGAACACTGAAGCTTTCTTT
TRBV7-9	TRBJ2-7	-	-	CAIFGLGTGRSYEQYF	TGTGCCATTTTTGGGCTGGGAACAGGCCGCTCCTACGAGCAGTACTTC
TRBV27	TRBJ2-7	-	TRBD1	CASSFRPGGNDEQYF	TGTGCCAGCAGTTTTCGGCCAGGGGGTAATGACGAGCAGTACTTC
TRBV18	TRBJ1-1	-	-	CASSLVFGGLGTEAFF	TGTGCCAGCTCACTTGTGTTCGGGGGGCTAGGCACTGAAGCTTTCTTT
TRBV28	TRBJ1-1	-	-	CASSGLTEAFF	TGTGCCAGCAGCGGACTCACTGAAGCTTTCTTT
TRBV7-9	TRBJ1-6	-	-	CASSLGGEGSPLHF	TGTGCCAGCAGCTTAGGGGGGGAAGGATCACCCCTCCACTTT
TRBV29-1	TRBJ2-5	-	-	CSVLQGSETQYF	TGCAGCGTTCTACAGGGTTCGGAGACCCAGTACTTC
TRBV9	TRBJ2-2	-	-	CASSVMGRDRTGELFF	TGTGCCAGCAGCGTTATGGGGCGGGATCGCACCGGGGAGCTGTTTTTT
TRBV5-5	TRBJ1-3	-	-	CASSLYGSSGNTIYF	TGTGCCAGCAGCTTGTATGGGAGCTCTGGAAACACCATATATTTT
TRBV4-3	TRBJ1-4	-	TRBD1	CASSHRTGSNEKLFF	TGCGCCAGCAGCCACCGGACAGGGAGTAATGAAAAACTGTTTTTT
TRBV7-2	TRBJ2-7	-	-	CASSPDYEQYF	TGTGCCAGCAGCCCAGATTACGAGCAGTACTTC
TRBV19	TRBJ1-5	-	-	CASSIRAQQPQHF	TGTGCCAGTAGTATACGAGCACAGCAGCCCCAGCATTTT
TRBV12-5	TRBJ2-5	few	TRBD1	CASGLAPRTGGLETQYF	TGTGCTAGTGGTTTGGCACCTAGGACAGGGGGCCTCGAGACCCAGTACTTC
TRBV19	TRBJ2-7	-	-	CASSIVGDRLYEQYF	TGTGCCAGTAGTATCGTGGGCGACAGACTCTACGAGCAGTACTTC
TRBV7-7	TRBJ2-2	few	TRBD1	CASSPGTGGTGELFF	TGTGCTAGCAGCCCCGGGACAGGGGGGACCGGGGAGCTGTTTTTT
TRBV2	TRBJ2-7	-	-	CASSDPRDNSYEQYF	TGTGCCAGCAGTGATCCCCGGGACAATTCCTACGAGCAGTACTTC
TRBV19	TRBJ1-2	-	-	CASSIDSRGNYGYTF	TGTGCCAGTAGTATAGATTCCAGGGGTAACTATGGCTACACCTTC
TRBV29-1	TRBJ2-2	-	TRBD1	CSVRTGGDTGELFF	TGCAGCGTGAGGACAGGGGGCGACACCGGGGAGCTGTTTTTT
TRBV6-5	TRBJ1-3	once	TRBD1	CASREQGSGNTIYF	TGTGCCAGCAGAGAACAGGGGTCTGGAAACACCATATATTTT
TRBV2	TRBJ1-1	-	-	CASSEALAGLAFF	TGTGCCAGCAGTGAAGCGCTGGCAGGCTTGGCTTTCTTT
TRBV9	TRBJ2-5	-	TRBD1	CASSVGGQGRETQYF	TGTGCCAGCAGCGTAGGGGGACAGGGGAGAGAGACCCAGTACTTC
TRBV30	TRBJ1-1	few	-	CAWSFFTNTEAFF	TGTGCCTGGAGTTTTTTTACTAACACTGAAGCTTTCTTT
TRBV2	TRBJ1-3	-	TRBD1	CASSGQGAEVNTIYF	TGTGCCAGCAGTGGACAGGGGGCCGAGGTCAACACCATATATTTT
TRBV2	TRBJ2-2	-	-	CASSVYTGELFF	TGTGCCAGCAGTGTCTATACCGGGGAGCTGTTTTTT
TRBV2	TRBJ1-1	-	-	CAGTIMNTEAFF	TGTGCCGGGACAATTATGAACACTGAAGCTTTCTTT
TRBV5-1	TRBJ2-2	-	-	CASSFMGGTGELFF	TGCGCCAGCAGCTTTATGGGGGGTACCGGGGAGCTGTTTTTT
TRBV30	TRBJ2-5	-	-	CAWSVLGAPGETQYF	TGTGCCTGGAGTGTACTGGGGGCCCCCGGGGAGACCCAGTACTTC